This T cell receptor (beta chain) emerged from a study of shared clonotypes between healthy human individuals. Measured with immunoSEQ multiplex PCR; TCRdb has only the in-frame clones, and not every one. This table has about 2.4 million clones, 93% appearing once. The J segment lost 2 bases and the V segment lost 1 base, leaving 6 bases of the junction unmatched. The CDR3 is 16 residues long. Germline CDR1 is SGHTA and CDR2 is FQGNSA. The V and J genes are TRBV7-2 and TRBJ2-7, with TRBD2 matching 9 bases. The sequenced sample consisted of naive CD4+ T cells from PBMCs. Documented subset: CD45RA+ positively selected. The TCR originated in a man between 18 and 35 years old in good health. Some clones in this sample may be carry-over from other donors' samples. The CDR3: CASSLVRLAGTYEQYF. For the CDR3, the DNA is TGTGCCAGCAGCTTAGTTCGGCTAGCGGGAACCTACGAGCAGTACTTC.